A single TCR beta chain is shown here with its context. Its antigen is currently unknown. Method: immunoSEQ multiplex PCR; TCRdb's copy keeps in-frame clones and lacks some. The data show over 55,000 clones, 82% seen once. The sample comes from a study of a mutant IDH1 vaccine in newly diagnosed glioma. Study background: All eight of the vaccinations patients received fell in weeks 1, 3, 5, 7, 11, 15, 19 and 23. The study started vaccination 4-6 weeks after radiotherapy alone, or with temozolomide cycles.

As for time point: week 5, during vaccination. Every single dose of the vaccine, 300 ug of mutant IDH1 20-mer peptide, came with topical imiquimod. The CDR3 has 13 amino acids. The germline V gene has CDR1 MNHNY and CDR2 SVGAGI (reference sequence). The germline V and J ends were trimmed by 8 bases and 8 bases, with 15 bases remaining between them. The chain is built from TRBV6-6 and TRBJ1-4; D may be TRBD1 (6 bases). The source material was PBMCs, sampled from a glioma patient whose treatment included an IDH1 peptide vaccine. The sequence came from a woman under 30 with glioma. Some clones in this sample may be carry-over from other donors' samples. CDR3 sequence reads: CASLRTVGEKLFF. The CDR3 coding sequence is TGTGCCAGCTTGAGGACAGTGGGGGAAAAACTGTTTTTT.